One and the same sample provided the 7 T cell receptor beta chains below, sequenced in a study of CD8 T cells in Susac syndrome. Reverse transcription used about 0.45 to 1 ug RNA and random hexamers. One entry per CDR3 protein results from TCRdb running MiXCR on the immunoSEQ multiplex PCR reads. Among about 210,000 distinct CDR3 sequences listed, approximately 95% were seen once. Sequenced sample: CD4+ T cells from PBMCs. Receptor source: a human donor with multiple sclerosis.

The rearrangement uses TRBV9 and TRBJ1-2, with TRBD1 as a possible D gene (5 bases). The CDR3 is 14 residues long. The V end was cut by 4 bases, the J end by 7 bases, with 17 bases between. The germline V gene encodes CDR1 SGDLS and CDR2 YYNGEE. CDR3 in DNA: TGTGCCAGCAGCCCCAGAGGGACCACCCCTGGCTACACCTTC. This sequence encodes CASSPRGTTPGYTF.

This sequence joins TRBV6-6 and TRBJ1-2; the D is unclear. Trimming cost V 0 bases and J 3 bases, with 5 bases left between them. CDR3 size: 13 residues. Germline V CDR1 and CDR2: MNHNY, SVGAGI (reference sequence). The CDR3 loop is CASSYSVDYGYTF. The CDR3 region has the DNA TGTGCCAGCAGTTACTCCGTCGACTATGGCTACACCTTC.

V usage is TRBV12-3 or TRBV12-4 and J usage is TRBJ2-7; 7 bases are shared with TRBD2. The CDR3 contains 14 residues. V shed 3 bases, J shed 6 bases, and the junction held 8 bases outside the gene matches. CDR3 DNA sequence: TGTGCCAGCAGTTTTAAGCGGGGTTTGATCGAGCAGTACTTC. Translation gives CASSFKRGLIEQYF.

This chain uses TRBV27 with TRBJ2-7; D ambiguous. V dropped 6 bases and J dropped 1 base, with 13 bases sitting between them. The CDR3 extends over 14 amino acids. Germline V CDR1 and CDR2: MNHEY, SMNVEV (reference sequence). As DNA, the CDR3 is TGTGCCAGCAGCCCGGTGTTGGGATCCTACGAGCAGTACTTC. It codes for CASSPVLGSYEQYF.

The V and J genes are TRBV10-3 and TRBJ1-1; the D gene is possibly TRBD1 (5 bases). Germline V gives CDR1 ENHRY, CDR2 SYGVKD. Trimming removed 4 bases from V and 0 bases from J, with 12 bases in between. The CDR3 covers 15 residues. CDR3 nucleotides: TGTGCCATCAGTGGGGACGGTGGAATGAACACTGAAGCTTTCTTT. This codes for CAISGDGGMNTEAFF.

The J gene is TRBJ2-1, the V gene TRBV10-3; 10 positions match TRBD2. Trimming took 8 bases from V and 5 from J; bases not matched to a gene: 6. The germline gives CDR1 ENHRY, CDR2 SYGVKD. This CDR3 is 14 amino acids long. The CDR3 DNA reads TGTGCCATCGGACTAGCGGAATTCCACAATGAGCAGTTCTTC. Its translation is CAIGLAEFHNEQFF.

The CDR3 region has the DNA TGTGCCTGGAGTAAGGGAATGGATCAGCCCCAGCATTTT. Translating gives CAWSKGMDQPQHF. The chain carries TRBV30 and TRBJ1-5; D remains ambiguous. The germline V gene encodes CDR1 GTSNPN and CDR2 SVGIG (reference sequence). The CDR3 contains 13 residues. The V end was cut by 2 bases, the J end by 5 bases, with 10 bases between.